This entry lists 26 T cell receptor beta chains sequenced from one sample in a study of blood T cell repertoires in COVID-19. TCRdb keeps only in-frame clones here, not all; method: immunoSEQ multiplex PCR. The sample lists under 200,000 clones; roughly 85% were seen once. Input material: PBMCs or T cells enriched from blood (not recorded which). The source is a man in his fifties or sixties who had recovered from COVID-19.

CDR3 DNA sequence: TGTGCCAGCAGCCGGCGGATCACAGATACGCAGTATTTT. It is translated as CASSRRITDTQYF. The V and J genes are TRBV12-3 or TRBV12-4 and TRBJ2-3; D unclear. This CDR3 contains 13 residues. V lost 6 bases, J lost 2 bases, and 9 bases lay in between.

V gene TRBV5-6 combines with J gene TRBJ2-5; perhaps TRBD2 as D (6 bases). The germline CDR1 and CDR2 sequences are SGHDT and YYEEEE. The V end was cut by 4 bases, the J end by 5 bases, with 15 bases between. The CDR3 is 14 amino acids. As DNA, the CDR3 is TGTGCCAGCAGCGACCGGGACTCGGAGGAGACCCAGTACTTC. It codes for CASSDRDSEETQYF.

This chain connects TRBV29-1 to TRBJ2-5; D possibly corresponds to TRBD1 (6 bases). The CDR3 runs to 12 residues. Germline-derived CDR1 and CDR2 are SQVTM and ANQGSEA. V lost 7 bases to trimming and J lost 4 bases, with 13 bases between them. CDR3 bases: TGCAGCGGAGGAACAGGGAGAGAGACCCAGTACTTC. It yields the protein CSGGTGRETQYF.

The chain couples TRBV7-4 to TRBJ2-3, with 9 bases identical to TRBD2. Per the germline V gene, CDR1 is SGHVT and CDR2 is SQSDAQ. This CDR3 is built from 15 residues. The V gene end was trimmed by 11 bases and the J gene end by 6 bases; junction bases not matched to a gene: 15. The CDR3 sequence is CAGTPRAGGQDTQYF. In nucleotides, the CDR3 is TGTGCCGGGACCCCCCGGGCGGGAGGGCAGGATACGCAGTATTTT.

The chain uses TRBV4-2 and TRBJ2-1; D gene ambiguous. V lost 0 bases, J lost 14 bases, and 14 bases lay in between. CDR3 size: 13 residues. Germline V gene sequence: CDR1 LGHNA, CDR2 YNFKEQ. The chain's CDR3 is CASSQERLTEEFF. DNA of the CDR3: TGTGCCAGCAGCCAAGAAAGGCTGACCGAGGAGTTCTTC.

CDR3 coding DNA: TGTGCCAGCAGCATCCAGGGGACCGGCTACACCTTC. Its protein product is CASSIQGTGYTF. This chain joins TRBV13 and TRBJ1-2; a possible D gene is TRBD1 (6 bases). Per the germline V gene, CDR1 is PRHDT and CDR2 is FYEKMQ (reference sequence). V lost 5 bases and J lost 8, with 12 bases in between. The CDR3 spans 12 residues.

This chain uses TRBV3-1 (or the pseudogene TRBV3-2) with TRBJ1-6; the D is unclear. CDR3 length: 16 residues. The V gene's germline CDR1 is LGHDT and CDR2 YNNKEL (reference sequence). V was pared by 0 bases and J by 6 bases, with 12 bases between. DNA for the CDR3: TGTGCCAGCAGCCAAGATCAGTCTGCGGGTAATTCACCCCTCCACTTT. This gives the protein CASSQDQSAGNSPLHF.

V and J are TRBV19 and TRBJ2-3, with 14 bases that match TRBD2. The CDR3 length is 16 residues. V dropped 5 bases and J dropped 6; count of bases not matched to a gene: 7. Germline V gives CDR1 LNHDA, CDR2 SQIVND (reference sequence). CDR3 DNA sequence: TGTGCCAGTAGTGCGGGACTAGCGGGGGCAGGGGATACGCAGTATTTT. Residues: CASSAGLAGAGDTQYF.

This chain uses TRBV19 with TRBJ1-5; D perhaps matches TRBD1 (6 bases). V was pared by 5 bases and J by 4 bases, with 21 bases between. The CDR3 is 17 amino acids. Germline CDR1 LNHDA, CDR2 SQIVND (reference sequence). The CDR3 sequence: CASSSSGPTGKNQPQHF. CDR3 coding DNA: TGTGCCAGTAGTTCATCAGGCCCGACAGGAAAGAATCAGCCCCAGCATTTT.

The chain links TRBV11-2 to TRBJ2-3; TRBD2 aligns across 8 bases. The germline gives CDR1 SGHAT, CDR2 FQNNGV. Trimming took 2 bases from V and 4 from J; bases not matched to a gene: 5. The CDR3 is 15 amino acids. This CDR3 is CASSLLAGGSDTQYF. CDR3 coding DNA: TGTGCCAGCAGCTTATTGGCGGGGGGTTCAGATACGCAGTATTTT.

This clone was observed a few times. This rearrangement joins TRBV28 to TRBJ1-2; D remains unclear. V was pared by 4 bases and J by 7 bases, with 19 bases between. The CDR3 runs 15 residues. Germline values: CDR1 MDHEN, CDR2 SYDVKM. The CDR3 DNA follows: TGTGCCAGCAGTTATGGGTGGCGCAGAGCGACTGGCTACACCTTC. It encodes CASSYGWRRATGYTF.

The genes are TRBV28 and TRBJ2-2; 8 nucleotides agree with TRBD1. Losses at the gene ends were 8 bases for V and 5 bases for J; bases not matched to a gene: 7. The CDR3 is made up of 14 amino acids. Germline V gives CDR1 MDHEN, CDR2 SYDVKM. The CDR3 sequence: CASVPGQVTGELFF. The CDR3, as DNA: TGTGCCAGCGTACCGGGACAGGTAACCGGGGAGCTGTTTTTT.

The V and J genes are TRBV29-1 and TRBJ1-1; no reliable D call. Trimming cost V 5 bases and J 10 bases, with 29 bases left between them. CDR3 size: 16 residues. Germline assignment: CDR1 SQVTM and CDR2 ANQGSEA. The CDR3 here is CSVFLTWEGRPMGAFF. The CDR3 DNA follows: TGCAGCGTTTTTTTAACCTGGGAGGGCAGACCCATGGGAGCTTTCTTT.

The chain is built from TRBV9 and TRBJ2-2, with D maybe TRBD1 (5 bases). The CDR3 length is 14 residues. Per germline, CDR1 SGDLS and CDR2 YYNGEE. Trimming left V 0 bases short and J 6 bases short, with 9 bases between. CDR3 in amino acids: CASSVVSGSGELFF. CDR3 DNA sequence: TGTGCCAGCAGCGTAGTGTCAGGGTCCGGGGAGCTGTTTTTT. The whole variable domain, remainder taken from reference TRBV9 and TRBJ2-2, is DSGVTQTPKHLITATGQRVTLRCSPRSGDLSVYWYQQSLDQGLQFLIQYYNGEERAKGNILERFSAQQFPDLHSELNLSSLELGDSALYFCASSVVSGSGELFFGEGSRLTVL.

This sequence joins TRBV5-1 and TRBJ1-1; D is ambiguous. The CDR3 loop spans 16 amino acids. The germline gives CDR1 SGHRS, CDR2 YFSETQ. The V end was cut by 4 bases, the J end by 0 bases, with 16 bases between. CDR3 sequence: CASSREDQRLNTEAFF. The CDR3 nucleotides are TGCGCCAGCAGCCGGGAGGATCAGAGACTGAACACTGAAGCTTTCTTT.

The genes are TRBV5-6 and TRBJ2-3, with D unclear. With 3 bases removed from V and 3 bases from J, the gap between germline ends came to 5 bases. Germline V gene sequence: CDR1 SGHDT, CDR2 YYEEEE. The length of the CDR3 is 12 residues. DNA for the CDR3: TGTGCCAGCAGCTCCCTGACAGATACGCAGTATTTT. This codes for CASSSLTDTQYF.

The CDR3 coding sequence is TGTGCCAGCAGCGTACATGGAGACCGGGGCTACGAGCAGTACTTC. As protein: CASSVHGDRGYEQYF. The genes are TRBV5-5 and TRBJ2-7; the D gene is possibly TRBD2 (5 bases). V lost 4 bases and J 3 bases, leaving 17 bases between the germline ends. This CDR3 region has 15 residues. Looked up from germline, CDR1 is SGHKS and CDR2 is YYEKEE (reference sequence).

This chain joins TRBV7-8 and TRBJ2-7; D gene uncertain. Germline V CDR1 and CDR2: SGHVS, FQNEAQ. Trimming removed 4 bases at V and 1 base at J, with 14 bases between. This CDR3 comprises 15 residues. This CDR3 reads CASSSLPGPSYEQYF. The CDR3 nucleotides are TGTGCCAGCAGCTCCCTACCAGGTCCTTCCTACGAGCAGTACTTC.

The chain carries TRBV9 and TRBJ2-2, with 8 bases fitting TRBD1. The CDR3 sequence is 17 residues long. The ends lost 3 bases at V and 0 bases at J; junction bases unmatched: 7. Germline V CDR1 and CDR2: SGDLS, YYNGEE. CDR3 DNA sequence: TGTGCCAGCAGCGGAACACGGACAGGGACGAACACCGGGGAGCTGTTTTTT. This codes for CASSGTRTGTNTGELFF.

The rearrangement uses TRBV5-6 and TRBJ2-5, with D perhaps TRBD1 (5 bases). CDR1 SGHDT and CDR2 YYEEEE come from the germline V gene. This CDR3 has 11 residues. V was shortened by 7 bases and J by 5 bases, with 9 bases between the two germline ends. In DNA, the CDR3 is TGTGCCAGCGGACAACGCGAGACCCAGTACTTC. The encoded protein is CASGQRETQYF.

Written as DNA, the CDR3 is TGTGCCAGCAGTATCGAATGGGGTATACCTGGGGCGGCCCAGTACTTC. This gives the protein CASSIEWGIPGAAQYF. The rearrangement uses TRBV9 and TRBJ2-5; TRBD1 is a possible D gene (5 bases). Germline V gene sequence: CDR1 SGDLS, CDR2 YYNGEE. Trimming pared 5 bases from V and 9 bases from J, leaving 26 bases between. This CDR3 has 16 amino acids. The variable domain in full, completed from reference TRBV9 and TRBJ2-5, reads DSGVTQTPKHLITATGQRVTLRCSPRSGDLSVYWYQQSLDQGLQFLIQYYNGEERAKGNILERFSAQQFPDLHSELNLSSLELGDSALYFCASSIEWGIPGAAQYFGPGTRLLVL.

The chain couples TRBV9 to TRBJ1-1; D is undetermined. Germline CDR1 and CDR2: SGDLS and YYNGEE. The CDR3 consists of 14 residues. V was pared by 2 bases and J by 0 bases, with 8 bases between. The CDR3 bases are TGTGCCAGCAGCGTCCTATCTATGAACACTGAAGCTTTCTTT. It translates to CASSVLSMNTEAFF. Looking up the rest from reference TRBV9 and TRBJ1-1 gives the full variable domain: DSGVTQTPKHLITATGQRVTLRCSPRSGDLSVYWYQQSLDQGLQFLIQYYNGEERAKGNILERFSAQQFPDLHSELNLSSLELGDSALYFCASSVLSMNTEAFFGQGTRLTVV.

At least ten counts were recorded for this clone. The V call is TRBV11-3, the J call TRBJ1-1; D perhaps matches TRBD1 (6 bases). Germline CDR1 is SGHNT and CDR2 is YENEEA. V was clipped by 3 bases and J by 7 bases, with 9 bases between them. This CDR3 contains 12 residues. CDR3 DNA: TGTGCCAGCAGCTTGGACAGCAATGAAGCTTTCTTT. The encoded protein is CASSLDSNEAFF.

CDR3 sequence reads: CASNHGLQGLETQYF. CDR3 in DNA: TGTGCCAGCAACCACGGTCTGCAGGGACTTGAGACCCAGTACTTC. The chain recombines TRBV11-2 with TRBJ2-5; weak D call: TRBD2 (6 bases). V dropped 7 bases and J dropped 5 bases, with 20 bases sitting between them. CDR3 size: 15 residues. Germline V gene data show CDR1 as SGHAT and CDR2 as FQNNGV.

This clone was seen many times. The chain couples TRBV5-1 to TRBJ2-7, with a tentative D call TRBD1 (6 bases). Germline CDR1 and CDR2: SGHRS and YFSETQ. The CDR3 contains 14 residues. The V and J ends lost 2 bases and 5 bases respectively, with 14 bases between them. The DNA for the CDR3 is TGCGCCAGCAGCTTAGGGGGACCTCGGGACGAGCAGTACTTC. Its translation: CASSLGGPRDEQYF.

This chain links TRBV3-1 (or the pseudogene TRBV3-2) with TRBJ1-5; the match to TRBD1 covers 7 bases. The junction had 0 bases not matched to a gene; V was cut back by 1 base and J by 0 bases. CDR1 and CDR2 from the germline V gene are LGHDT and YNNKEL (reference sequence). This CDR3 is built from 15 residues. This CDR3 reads CASSQGTGSNQPQHF. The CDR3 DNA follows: TGTGCCAGCAGCCAAGGGACAGGTAGCAATCAGCCCCAGCATTTT.